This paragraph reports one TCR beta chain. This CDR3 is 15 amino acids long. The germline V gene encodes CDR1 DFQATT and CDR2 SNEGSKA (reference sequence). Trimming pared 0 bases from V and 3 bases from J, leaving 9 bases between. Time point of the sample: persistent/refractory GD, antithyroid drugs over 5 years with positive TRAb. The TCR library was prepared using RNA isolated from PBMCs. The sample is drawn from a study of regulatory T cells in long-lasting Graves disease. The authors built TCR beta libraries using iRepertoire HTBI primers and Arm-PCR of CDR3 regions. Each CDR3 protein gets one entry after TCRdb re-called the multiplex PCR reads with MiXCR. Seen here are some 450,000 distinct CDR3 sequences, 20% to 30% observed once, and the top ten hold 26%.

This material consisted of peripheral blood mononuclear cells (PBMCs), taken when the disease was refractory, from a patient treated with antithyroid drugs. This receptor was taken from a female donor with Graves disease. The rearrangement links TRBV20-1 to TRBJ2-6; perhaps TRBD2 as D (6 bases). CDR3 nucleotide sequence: TGCAGTGCTAGAGATCGGGGGAGTGGGGCCAACGTCCTGACTTTC. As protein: CSARDRGSGANVLTF.